The next 26 T cell receptor beta chains were all read from a single sample in a study of cytomegalovirus exposure and HLA in healthy donors. With 60 Vbeta and 13 Jbeta primers, the PCR was carried out. Data came from immunoSEQ multiplex PCR; TCRdb stores just in-frame clones and leaves some out. The table lists roughly 150,000 clones, about 72% of them singletons. Sequencing was performed on PBMCs. These TCRs come from a man between 40 and 49 years old in good health and CMV-seronegative.

The chain links TRBV7-3 to TRBJ2-7; TRBD2 might be the D (7 bases). Per germline, CDR1 SGHTA and CDR2 FQGTGA. V was pared by 5 bases and J by 5 bases, with 16 bases between. The CDR3 loop spans 14 amino acids. CDR3 sequence: CASSPEGGVDEQYF. CDR3 nucleotides: TGTGCCAGCAGCCCCGAGGGGGGGGTGGACGAGCAGTACTTC.

This clone was detected a few times. The chain carries TRBV18 and TRBJ1-1; 9 positions agree with TRBD1. This CDR3 has 17 residues. V lost 0 bases and J lost 5; bases outside the gene matches: 10. CDR1 and CDR2 (germline): KGHSH, LQKENI. CDR3 amino acids: CASSPPPLGQGGTEAFF. For the CDR3, the DNA is TGTGCCAGCTCACCACCGCCCTTGGGACAGGGAGGGACTGAAGCTTTCTTT.

The chain recombines TRBV18 with TRBJ2-6, with TRBD1 matching over 10 bases. The CDR3 runs 17 residues. Germline lookup yields CDR1 KGHSH and CDR2 LQKENI. The V segment lost 4 bases and the J segment 0 bases; nucleotides outside the gene matches: 3. The CDR3 region has the DNA TGTGCCAGCTCACTTGGGACAGGGGACTCTGGGGCCAACGTCCTGACTTTC. Its protein product is CASSLGTGDSGANVLTF.

Remarks on this clone: The same CDR3 arises from other DNA sequences in this sample as well. The V call is TRBV2, the J call TRBJ2-2, with a tentative D call TRBD1 (6 bases). CDR3 length equals 13 residues. CDR1 is SNHLY, CDR2 FYNNEI, per germline. V was clipped by 2 bases and J by 5 bases, with 6 bases between them. CDR3 bases: TGTGCCAGCAGTGAAAGGGGGACCGGGGAGCTGTTTTTT. Encoded protein: CASSERGTGELFF.

The rearrangement links TRBV18 to TRBJ2-3; D ambiguous. V gave up 2 bases and J gave up 5 bases, with 8 bases separating them. Germline CDR1 reads KGHSH; CDR2 reads LQKENI. The CDR3 consists of 13 residues. Here the CDR3 DNA reads TGTGCCAGCTCACCAGGCAGAGGAGATACGCAGTATTTT. Translated: CASSPGRGDTQYF.

The rearrangement links TRBV5-1 to TRBJ1-1; possibly TRBD1 for D (6 bases). This CDR3 contains 14 residues. In germline, CDR1 is SGHRS, CDR2 YFSETQ. V shed 0 bases and J shed 3 bases, with 9 bases lying between them. CDR3 region: CASSLESGDTEAFF. DNA of the CDR3: TGCGCCAGCAGCTTGGAGTCAGGGGACACTGAAGCTTTCTTT. Based on the CDR3 plus reference TRBV5-1 and TRBJ1-1, the full variable domain is KAGVTQTPRYLIKTRGQQVTLSCSPISGHRSVSWYQQTPGQGLQFLFEYFSETQRNKGNFPGRFSGRQFSNSRSEMNVSTLELGDSALYLCASSLESGDTEAFFGQGTRLTVV.

The chain combines TRBV7-9 with TRBJ1-3; tentative D call: TRBD1 (5 bases). V lost 5 bases and J 0 bases, leaving 8 bases between the germline ends. This CDR3 spans 14 amino acids. Germline CDR1 SEHNR, CDR2 FQNEAQ (reference sequence). DNA of the CDR3: TGTGCCAGCAGCCCAGACAGCTCTGGAAACACCATATATTTT. Translated, it gives CASSPDSSGNTIYF.

The chain has TRBV12-5 and TRBJ2-7; 7 bases are shared with TRBD1. The germline V gene has CDR1 LGHNT and CDR2 FRNRAP. V trimming: 4 bases; J trimming: 7 bases; junction bases outside the gene matches: 4. The CDR3 is 12 residues long. As DNA, the CDR3 is TGTGCTAGTGGTTCTTCCAGGGGGGAGCAGTACTTC. Amino acids: CASGSSRGEQYF.

The chain couples TRBV21-1 to TRBJ2-7; the DNA was not compared with TRBD1, the D call given in the table. TRBV21-1 is a listed pseudogene. This CDR3 has 16 amino acids. The CDR3 DNA reads TGTGCCAGCAGCAAAACGCACCGGACACCAGCCTACGAGCAGTACTTC. Encoded protein: CASSKTHRTPAYEQYF.

The chain carries TRBV5-5 and TRBJ1-5; 9 nucleotides align to TRBD1. The V segment lost 1 base and the J segment 5 bases; nucleotides outside the gene matches: 10. The CDR3 loop spans 17 amino acids. Germline values: CDR1 SGHKS, CDR2 YYEKEE (reference sequence). CDR3 sequence reads: CASSLKWTGARDQPQHF. DNA of the CDR3: TGTGCCAGCAGCTTGAAGTGGACAGGGGCGCGGGATCAGCCCCAGCATTTT.

The chain combines TRBV6-1 with TRBJ1-3, with D uncertain. The germline V and J ends were trimmed by 3 bases and 0 bases, with 9 bases remaining between them. Germline V gives CDR1 MNHNS, CDR2 SASEGT. This CDR3 region has 15 residues. DNA of the CDR3: TGTGCCAGCAGTGAGTACGCTAGCTCTGGAAACACCATATATTTT. As protein: CASSEYASSGNTIYF.

This chain links TRBV7-2 with TRBJ2-3, with 7 bases aligning to TRBD2. Trimming removed 11 bases from V and 0 bases from J; junction bases left unmatched: 8. This CDR3 comprises 14 residues. Germline lookup yields CDR1 SGHTA and CDR2 FQGNSA. The CDR3 bases are TGTGCCGGAACTAGGGACTACAGCACAGATACGCAGTATTTT. Protein sequence: CAGTRDYSTDTQYF. Looking up the rest from reference TRBV7-2 and TRBJ2-3 gives the full variable domain: GAGVSQSPSNKVTEKGKDVELRCDPISGHTALYWYRQSLGQGLEFLIYFQGNSAPDKSGLPSDRFSAERTGGSVSTLTIQRTQQEDSAVYLCAGTRDYSTDTQYFGPGTRLTVL.

The chain is built from TRBV28 and TRBJ2-7, with 9 bases matching TRBD1. Trimming removed 4 bases from V and 0 bases from J; junction bases left unmatched: 4. This CDR3 contains 15 residues. Germline V gives CDR1 MDHEN, CDR2 SYDVKM. CDR3 in amino acids: CASSSGQGPSYEQYF. The CDR3 DNA follows: TGTGCCAGCAGTTCTGGACAGGGGCCCTCCTACGAGCAGTACTTC. The variable domain in full, with the rest retrieved from reference TRBV28 and TRBJ2-7, is DVKVTQSSRYLVKRTGEKVFLECVQDMDHENMFWYRQDPGLGLRLIYFSYDVKMKEKGDIPEGYSVSREKKERFSLILESASTNQTSMYLCASSSGQGPSYEQYFGPGTRLTVT.

The chain has TRBV7-2 and TRBJ2-2, with 7 bases aligning to TRBD2. Germline loops: CDR1 SGHTA, CDR2 FQGNSA. The J segment lost 4 bases and the V segment lost 5 bases, leaving 7 bases of the junction unmatched. This CDR3 is built from 15 residues. The chain's CDR3 is CASSPSGLSTGELFF. The CDR3 DNA sequence: TGTGCCAGCAGCCCTAGCGGTCTGAGCACCGGGGAGCTGTTTTTT. The complete variable domain, with remaining parts taken from reference TRBV7-2 and TRBJ2-2, reads GAGVSQSPSNKVTEKGKDVELRCDPISGHTALYWYRQSLGQGLEFLIYFQGNSAPDKSGLPSDRFSAERTGGSVSTLTIQRTQQEDSAVYLCASSPSGLSTGELFFGEGSRLTVL.

V gene TRBV5-4 combines with J gene TRBJ1-1, with D perhaps TRBD1 (6 bases). Germline V gives CDR1 SGHNT, CDR2 YYREEE (reference sequence). The ends were cut back, 0 bases at V and 5 bases at J, with 8 bases in the middle. CDR3 size: 13 residues. The DNA for the CDR3 is TGTGCCAGCAGCTTGGACAGGGAAACTGAAGCTTTCTTT. It translates to CASSLDRETEAFF.

This chain joins TRBV5-1 and TRBJ2-5; 12 bases match TRBD2. This CDR3 contains 15 residues. CDR1 is SGHRS, CDR2 YFSETQ, per germline. Trimming removed 4 bases from V and 3 bases from J; junction bases left unmatched: 4. The CDR3 sequence is CASSRTSGEKETQYF. CDR3 sequence (DNA): TGCGCCAGCAGCAGGACTAGCGGGGAAAAAGAGACCCAGTACTTC.

The DNA of the CDR3 is TGTGCCAGCAGTTACGGCATACAAGTCTCCTACGAGCAGTACTTC. Translated, it gives CASSYGIQVSYEQYF. The chain recombines TRBV6-5 with TRBJ2-7; D is uncertain. V was trimmed by 2 bases and J by 0 bases, leaving 11 bases between them. The CDR3 consists of 15 residues. CDR1 and CDR2 (germline): MNHEY, SVGAGI.

The V gene is TRBV6-5, the J gene TRBJ1-4; D is perhaps TRBD1 (6 bases). Germline-derived CDR1 and CDR2 are MNHEY and SVGAGI. The length of the CDR3 is 13 residues. The ends were cut back, 2 bases at V and 11 bases at J, with 12 bases in the middle. CDR3 nucleotide sequence: TGTGCCAGCAGTTACAGGGGGAGAGATAAACTGTTTTTT. It encodes CASSYRGRDKLFF.

The sample holds one count of this clone. This sequence joins TRBV7-2 and TRBJ2-7, with D possibly TRBD2 on 6 matching bases. Germline CDR1 is SGHTA and CDR2 is FQGNSA. The ends were cut back, 0 bases at V and 3 bases at J, with 9 bases in the middle. The CDR3 is 14 residues long. In nucleotides, the CDR3 is TGTGCCAGCAGCTTAGCTCGGGGAGGCTACGAGCAGTACTTC. Translation: CASSLARGGYEQYF.

The J gene is TRBJ2-3, the V gene TRBV9; D is unclear. The V and J ends lost 0 bases and 0 bases respectively, with 5 bases between them. CDR1 and CDR2 from the germline V gene are SGDLS and YYNGEE. The CDR3 runs 14 residues. The CDR3 DNA is TGTGCCAGCAGCGTAGACGGTAGCACAGATACGCAGTATTTT. As protein: CASSVDGSTDTQYF.

The chain combines TRBV7-2 with TRBJ2-5, with 9 positions matching TRBD1. This CDR3 is 11 amino acids long. Germline loops: CDR1 SGHTA, CDR2 FQGNSA. Trimming took 5 bases from V and 13 from J; bases not matched to a gene: 5. The CDR3 nucleotides read TGTGCCAGCAGCGCAGGGGGACAGGGGTACTTC. Translated: CASSAGGQGYF.

The chain recombines TRBV27 with TRBJ2-3; TRBD2 agrees at 10 bases. V trimming: 5 bases; J trimming: 1 base; junction bases outside the gene matches: 3. Per the germline V gene, CDR1 is MNHEY and CDR2 is SMNVEV (reference sequence). The CDR3 has 15 residues. For the CDR3, the DNA is TGTGCCAGCAGTCCCGGACTAGCGGGCACAGATACGCAGTATTTT. This encodes CASSPGLAGTDTQYF.

The chain couples TRBV5-1 to TRBJ2-2, with 11 positions matching TRBD1. The trim removed 3 bases at V and 4 bases at J, leaving 2 bases unmatched. Germline CDR1 reads SGHRS; CDR2 reads YFSETQ. The CDR3 contains 15 residues. CDR3 loop: CASSYGTGGTGELFF. The CDR3 region has the DNA TGCGCCAGCAGCTATGGGACAGGGGGCACCGGGGAGCTGTTTTTT.

The V call is TRBV23-1, the J call TRBJ2-7, with TRBD2 identical over 8 bases. TRBV23-1 is reported as an ORF; its role is uncertain. J lost 5 bases, V lost 0 bases, and 18 bases had no gene match. There are 19 residues in the CDR3. The CDR3 bases are TGCGCCAGCAGTCAATCGAGTCCGCCGGGAGGGCCTAGTACCAACGAGCAGTACTTC. This codes for CASSQSSPPGGPSTNEQYF.

V is TRBV11-2 and J is TRBJ2-6; D unclear. Germline V CDR1 and CDR2: SGHAT, FQNNGV. Trimming took off 5 bases at V and 0 bases at J, with 11 bases between the two ends. The CDR3 consists of 16 residues. The CDR3 spells CASSRTVSSGANVLTF. The CDR3 DNA is TGTGCCAGCAGCCGAACAGTTTCCTCTGGGGCCAACGTCCTGACTTTC.

This clone has just one count. The rearrangement links TRBV19 to TRBJ1-3, with TRBD1 identical over 7 bases. The ends lost 10 bases at V and 2 bases at J; junction bases unmatched: 8. The CDR3 runs to 14 residues. CDR1 and CDR2 from the germline V gene are LNHDA and SQIVND (reference sequence). CDR3 protein: CATQGVLAGNTIYF. The DNA of the CDR3 is TGTGCCACTCAGGGGGTTCTGGCTGGAAACACCATATATTTT.